This TCR beta chain was documented in a study of blood T cell repertoires in COVID-19. Sequencing was performed with immunoSEQ multiplex PCR; in TCRdb, only in-frame clones are kept and a portion is missing. The sample carries 140,000 to 150,000 clones, approximately 90% recorded once. CDR3 length: 13 amino acids. The J segment lost 1 base and the V segment lost 4 bases, leaving 0 bases of the junction unmatched. CDR1 SGHRS and CDR2 YFSETQ come from the germline V gene. The sequenced material came from peripheral blood. The rearrangement uses TRBV5-1 and TRBJ2-3; 7 bases line up with TRBD1. The TCR originated in a woman aged 45-59 years with active or convalescent COVID-19. The CDR3 sequence: CASSQGGTDTQYF. Here the CDR3 DNA reads TGCGCCAGCAGCCAGGGGGGCACAGATACGCAGTATTTT. The full variable domain, in which reference TRBV5-1 and TRBJ2-3 provide the parts outside the CDR3, is KAGVTQTPRYLIKTRGQQVTLSCSPISGHRSVSWYQQTPGQGLQFLFEYFSETQRNKGNFPGRFSGRQFSNSRSEMNVSTLELGDSALYLCASSQGGTDTQYFGPGTRLTVL.